Each of the 3 T cell receptor beta chains below was sequenced from the same sample in a study of blood T cell repertoires in COVID-19. The repertoire was sequenced with immunoSEQ multiplex PCR; TCRdb's copy has only in-frame clones and lacks some. The data show approximately 260,000 clones, approximately 86% seen once. The sequenced sample consisted of peripheral blood. These receptors originate from a man between 60 and 75 years old who had recovered from COVID-19.

The V call is TRBV28, the J call TRBJ1-3; 9 nucleotides agree with TRBD1. This CDR3 is built from 16 residues. The junction had 10 bases not matched to a gene; V was cut back by 6 bases and J by 4 bases. CDR1 is MDHEN, CDR2 SYDVKM, per germline. The CDR3: CASSQGGTGIGNTIYF. The DNA of the CDR3 is TGTGCCAGCAGCCAAGGGGGGACAGGGATCGGAAACACCATATATTTT.

This chain joins TRBV6-1 and TRBJ2-1; D not resolved. CDR1 and CDR2 (germline): MNHNS, SASEGT. Trimming shortened V by 3 bases and J by 7 bases, and 7 bases separated the two germline ends. This CDR3 region has 12 residues. The CDR3, as DNA: TGTGCCAGCAGTGATAGAGTGAATGAGCAGTTCTTC. Residues: CASSDRVNEQFF.

The V gene is TRBV4-1, the J gene TRBJ2-3, with 8 bases matching TRBD2. The germline CDR1 and CDR2 sequences are MGHRA and YSYEKL. The CDR3 spans 15 residues. J gave up 5 bases and V 4 bases, and 8 bases lay outside the gene matches. In DNA form, the CDR3 reads TGCGCCAGCAGCCTCGGACTTCGGGAGGGAGATACGCAGTATTTT. It is translated as CASSLGLREGDTQYF.